This T cell receptor beta chain was profiled in a study of T cell changes during pregnancy in multiple sclerosis. TCRdb's table, derived via immunoSEQ multiplex PCR, lists solely in-frame clones and lacks some. The sample includes about 49,000 clones, more than 85% of them seen just once. This CDR3 comprises 15 residues. Germline lookup yields CDR1 MNHNS and CDR2 SASEGT. Trimming took off 2 bases at V and 0 bases at J, with 8 bases between the two ends. V usage is TRBV6-1 and J usage is TRBJ2-1; no firm D call. The clonotype comes from a female donor with multiple sclerosis, enrolled in a pregnancy study. The sample here was peripheral blood, taken after pregnancy. The CDR3 here is CASSEQFYSYNEQFF. DNA of the CDR3: TGTGCCAGCAGTGAACAGTTTTACTCCTACAATGAGCAGTTCTTC.